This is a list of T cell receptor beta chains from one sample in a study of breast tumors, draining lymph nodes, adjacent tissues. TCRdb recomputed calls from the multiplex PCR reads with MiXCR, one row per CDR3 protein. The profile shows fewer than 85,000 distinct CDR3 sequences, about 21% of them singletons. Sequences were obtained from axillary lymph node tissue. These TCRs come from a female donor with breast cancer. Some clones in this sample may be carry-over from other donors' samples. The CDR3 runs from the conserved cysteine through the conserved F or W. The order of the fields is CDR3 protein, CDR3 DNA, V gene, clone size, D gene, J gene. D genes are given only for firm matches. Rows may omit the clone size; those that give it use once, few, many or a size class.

CASSAAGDVYEQYF TGTGCCAGCAGCGCGGCCGGGGACGTTTACGAGCAGTACTTC TRBV7-2 many . TRBJ2-7
CASSLGTSGKNTDTQYF TGTGCCAGCAGTTTAGGGACTAGCGGGAAGAACACAGATACGCAGTATTTT TRBV28 . TRBD2 TRBJ2-3
CASSIRGASTQYF TGTGCCAGCAGCATCCGGGGGGCGTCGACCCAGTACTTC TRBV14 few . TRBJ2-5
CASSSWDREYEQYF TGTGCCAGCAGCTCGTGGGACCGAGAATACGAGCAGTACTTC TRBV7-9 many . TRBJ2-7
CASSLGGRQGNSPLHF TGTGCCAGCAGCTTAGGAGGGCGACAGGGAAATTCACCCCTCCACTTT TRBV7-8 many TRBD1 TRBJ1-6
CASSSRPIAGGKGNEQFF TGTGCCAGCAGCTCCCGCCCTATAGCGGGAGGCAAAGGGAATGAGCAGTTCTTC TRBV11-2 few TRBD2 TRBJ2-1
CSAIPGLAGGPIHEQFF TGCAGTGCAATACCGGGACTAGCGGGAGGGCCTATCCATGAGCAGTTCTTC TRBV20-1 many TRBD2 TRBJ2-1
CASSLDRLAPYTF TGTGCCAGCAGTTTAGACAGGCTTGCTCCCTACACCTTC TRBV27 . . TRBJ1-2
CASSHGGEDTDTQYF TGTGCCAGCAGCCACGGGGGAGAGGACACAGATACGCAGTATTTT TRBV3-1 . . TRBJ2-3
CASSPTPGGEQHF TGTGCCAGTAGTCCCACCCCAGGGGGCGAGCAGCACTTC TRBV6-5 . TRBD1 TRBJ2-7
CAWSYSLNSPLHF TGTGCCTGGAGTTATAGTCTTAATTCACCCCTCCACTTT TRBV30 few . TRBJ1-6
CASKKTASTDTQYF TGTGCCAGTAAGAAGACGGCTAGCACAGATACGCAGTATTTT TRBV19 many . TRBJ2-3
CASSRTSGSVYNEQFF TGTGCCAGTAGTCGGACTAGCGGGAGTGTCTACAATGAGCAGTTCTTC TRBV19 many TRBD2 TRBJ2-1
CASSLDGAGAGTDTQYF TGTGCCAGCAGCCTGGATGGTGCGGGAGCTGGTACAGATACGCAGTATTTT TRBV11-1 many TRBD2 TRBJ2-3
CASIPDRENQPQHF TGTGCCAGCATTCCGGACAGGGAAAATCAGCCCCAGCATTTT TRBV6-1 many TRBD1 TRBJ1-5
CASWGLTGPYNEQFF TGTGCCAGCTGGGGCCTGACAGGGCCCTACAATGAGCAGTTCTTC TRBV6-1 many TRBD1 TRBJ2-1
CASSLGTSGNTIYF TGTGCCAGCAGCTTAGGGACCTCTGGAAACACCATATATTTT TRBV11-2 many . TRBJ1-3
CASSFLAGVADTQYF TGTGCCAGCAGTTTTCTAGCGGGAGTGGCGGATACGCAGTATTTT TRBV28 . TRBD2 TRBJ2-3
CASSSQQGNNSPLHF TGCGCCAGCAGCTCTCAACAGGGTAATAATTCACCCCTCCACTTT TRBV5-1 many . TRBJ1-6
CVSSIGTPTDTQYF TGTGTCAGCAGCATTGGGACGCCCACAGATACGCAGTACTTT TRBV7-2 . . TRBJ2-3
CASSFSGTDYSGNTIYF TGTGCCAGCAGCTTTTCCGGGACGGACTACTCTGGAAACACCATATATTTT TRBV5-5 . . TRBJ1-3
CASSPAREPYGYTF TGTGCCAGCTCACCAGCGAGGGAACCCTATGGCTACACCTTC TRBV18 few . TRBJ1-2
CASSLSGTSIEEQYF TGCGCCAGCAGCTTGTCCGGGACTAGTATCGAAGAGCAGTACTTC TRBV5-1 many TRBD2 TRBJ2-7
CASSDRGTSGRFEQFF TGCGCCAGCAGTGACAGGGGGACTAGCGGGAGGTTTGAGCAGTTCTTC TRBV10-2 many TRBD2 TRBJ2-1
CASSLGTDRPQEQFF TGTGCCAGCAGCCTGGGGACCGACCGGCCCCAAGAGCAGTTCTTC TRBV5-4 many . TRBJ2-1
CSVSEDLRRTEAFF TGCAGCGTTTCGGAGGACCTTCGGCGCACTGAAGCTTTCTTT TRBV29-1 . . TRBJ1-1
CASSLRGARSYTF TGTGCCAGCAGTTTAAGGGGGGCGCGAAGCTACACCTTC TRBV12-3/TRBV12-4 many . TRBJ1-2
CASSLGPTSGIYNEQFF TGCGCCAGCAGCTTGGGCCCGACTAGCGGGATTTACAATGAGCAGTTCTTC TRBV5-1 many TRBD2 TRBJ2-1
CASSFGLVEQYF TGTGCCAGCAGCTTCGGACTAGTCGAGCAGTACTTC TRBV7-2 many TRBD2 TRBJ2-7
CASTLFGTSGTDTQYF TGTGCCAGCACCTTGTTCGGGACTAGCGGTACAGATACGCAGTATTTT TRBV6-2/TRBV6-3 many TRBD2 TRBJ2-3
CASSPGGDSNYGYTF TGTGCCAGCAGCCCGGGGGGGGACAGTAACTATGGCTACACCTTC TRBV7-6 many TRBD1 TRBJ1-2
CASRGQGTARPQHF TGTGCCAGTAGGGGACAGGGGACGGCCCGGCCCCAGCATTTT TRBV19 many TRBD1 TRBJ1-5
CASSSKRGHTDTQYF TGTGCCAGCAGCTCGAAGCGGGGTCACACAGATACGCAGTATTTT TRBV7-3 many TRBD2 TRBJ2-3
CATQAGLAGSYEQYF TGTGCCACCCAGGCCGGGCTAGCGGGTTCCTACGAGCAGTACTTC TRBV10-3 many TRBD2 TRBJ2-7
CASSQESGHNYGYTF TGTGCCAGCAGCCAAGAGTCCGGGCATAACTATGGCTACACCTTC TRBV4-2 . . TRBJ1-2
CASSEDRSNSPLHF TGTGCCAGTAGTGAGGACAGGAGTAATTCACCCCTCCACTTT TRBV19 many TRBD1 TRBJ1-6
CASSLRGHGYTF TGTGCCAGCAGTTTAAGGGGGCATGGCTACACCTTC TRBV12-3/TRBV12-4 many TRBD1 TRBJ1-2
CASSLGDRGRGQFF TGCGCCAGCAGCTTGGGGGACAGGGGCAGGGGGCAGTTCTTC TRBV5-1 many TRBD1 TRBJ2-1